This entry lists 5 T cell receptor beta chains sequenced from one sample in a study of Graves' ophthalmopathy and Graves' hyperthyroidism. Amplification of the TCR beta CDR3 regions used RNA transcripts (as template). First-round RT-PCR with HTBI primers preceded a second-round multiplex PCR. TCRdb re-analysed the multiplex PCR reads in MiXCR, keeping a single row per CDR3 protein. The table includes about 740,000 distinct CDR3 sequences, 35% to 50% detected once. The sample consisted of peripheral blood. These receptor sequences come from an adult man with Graves' ophthalmopathy.

The chain uses TRBV29-1 and TRBJ2-2; D is perhaps TRBD1 (6 bases). The CDR3 runs to 14 residues. Germline CDR1 SQVTM, CDR2 ANQGSEA. Trimming left V 7 bases short and J 4 bases short, with 16 bases between. DNA of the CDR3: TGCAGCGGTGATGGGGGCGCCTCCACCGGGGAGCTGTTTTTT. Protein product: CSGDGGASTGELFF.

The chain employs TRBV2 and TRBJ2-5, with D uncertain. The CDR3 covers 13 residues. Trimming left V 7 bases short and J 9 bases short, with 18 bases between. Germline V lookup: CDR1 SNHLY, CDR2 FYNNEI. In DNA form, the CDR3 reads TGTGCCAGCACTTGGCAGGAAGGTCAGCCCCAGTACTTC. Its protein is CASTWQEGQPQYF.

The rearrangement joins TRBV25-1 to TRBJ2-5; D uncertain. V gave up 8 bases and J gave up 3 bases, with 10 bases separating them. This CDR3 is 12 amino acids long. The germline V gene has CDR1 MGHDK and CDR2 SYGVNS. CDR3 DNA: TGTGCCAGCGTTTCGTTAAAAGAGACCCAGTACTTC. Encoded protein: CASVSLKETQYF. Together with reference TRBV25-1 and TRBJ2-5, the CDR3 gives the full variable domain: EADIYQTPRYLVIGTGKKITLECSQTMGHDKMYWYQQDPGMELHLIHYSYGVNSTEKGDLSSESTVSRIRTEHFPLTLESARPSHTSQYLCASVSLKETQYFGPGTRLLVL.

There are a few counts of this clonotype. This chain links TRBV7-9 with TRBJ1-4; TRBD1 matches 9 bases. The CDR3 runs to 16 residues. V gave up 5 bases and J gave up 5 bases; unmatched junction bases: 9. From germline, CDR1 is SEHNR and CDR2 FQNEAQ (reference sequence). The CDR3 loop reads CASSPDTGTGNEKLFF. CDR3 coding DNA: TGTGCCAGCAGCCCGGATACCGGGACAGGGAATGAAAAACTGTTTTTT.

The chain has TRBV7-9 and TRBJ1-1; 7 bases align to TRBD1. The V gene's germline CDR1 is SEHNR and CDR2 FQNEAQ (reference sequence). V lost 3 bases, J lost 1 base, and 2 bases stayed unmatched. CDR3 length: 14 residues. CDR3 in amino acids: CASSFRDRNTEAFF. The CDR3 DNA reads TGTGCCAGCAGCTTTCGGGACAGGAACACTGAAGCTTTCTTT.